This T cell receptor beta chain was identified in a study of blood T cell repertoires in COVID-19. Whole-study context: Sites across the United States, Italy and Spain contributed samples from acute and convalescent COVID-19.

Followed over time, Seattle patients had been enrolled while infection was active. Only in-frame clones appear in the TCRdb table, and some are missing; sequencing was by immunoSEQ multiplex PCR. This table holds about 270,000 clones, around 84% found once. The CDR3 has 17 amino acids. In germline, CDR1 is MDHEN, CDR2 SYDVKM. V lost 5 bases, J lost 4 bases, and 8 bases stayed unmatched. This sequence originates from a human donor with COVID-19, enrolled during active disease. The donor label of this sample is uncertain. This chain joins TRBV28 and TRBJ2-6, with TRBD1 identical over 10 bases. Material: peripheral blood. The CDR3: CASSPPGQGTGANVLTF. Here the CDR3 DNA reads TGTGCCAGCAGTCCGCCGGGACAGGGGACAGGGGCCAACGTCCTGACTTTC.